This TCR beta chain was obtained from a study of CD8+CD57+ T cells in acquired aplastic anemia. Study-level information: Sorted cells (CD4+ and CD8+) yielded DNA amounts that averaged approximately 3.1 ug. Study-level findings and limits: Patients did not significantly differ from controls in CD8+ Simpson's diversity.

This CDR3 region has 15 residues. After removal of 4 bases from V and 8 bases from J, the junction contained 8 bases not matched to a gene. It was genomic DNA that served as the template for profiling TCR beta VDJ and CDR3. Via MiXCR, TCRdb re-called the reads, giving one row per CDR3 protein. Here the sample spans some 160,000 distinct CDR3 sequences, approximately 51% being singletons. This clonotype was picked up a small number of times. The antigen is unknown. Patients picked for sequencing had shown CD8+CD57+ cell expansion detected by flow cytometry. Severe acquired aplastic anemia was present in every patient. Receipt of therapy had not occurred in any patient by the time of blood sampling.

This sequence was found in a human donor with aplastic anemia. The sample comprised sorted CD4+, CD8+, or CD8+CD57+ T cells (not recorded which) from PBMCs. The chain carries TRBV12-3 or TRBV12-4 and TRBJ1-4; 9 bases fit TRBD1. The CDR3 DNA reads TGTGCCAGCAGTTCCTCGGACAGGGGTGGGGAAAAACTGTTTTTT. This codes for CASSSSDRGGEKLFF.